This TCR beta chain was found in a study of identical twins. This clonotype was found a few times. One entry per CDR3 protein, called by TCRdb with MiXCR from the 5' RACE reads. Of about 660,000 distinct CDR3 sequences listed, 8.6% are singletons. Trimming cost V 1 base and J 2 bases; bases outside gene matches: 11. CDR1 and CDR2 (germline): SGHAT, FQNNGV. There are 18 residues in the CDR3. This same sample was also taken into another study, of yellow fever vaccine responses in identical twins.

Sequenced input: PBMCs. The chain is built from TRBV11-2 and TRBJ2-3, with 8 bases identical to TRBD2. The TCR originated in a woman aged 18-29 years in good health. CDR3 nucleotides: TGTGCCAGCAGCTTAGTCTCGGGGGGGCGGGTTTCCACAGATACGCAGTATTTT. The encoded protein is CASSLVSGGRVSTDTQYF.